This TCR beta chain originates from a study of blood T cell repertoires in COVID-19. Across the study: Acute-phase and convalescent COVID-19 samples originated in the United States, Italy and Spain. T cells, B-cell-depleted T cells, or PBMCs provided the cDNA or gDNA that served as material.

Per the original methods: Estimates of nucleated cell counts were drawn from the amplification of reference gene primers. Here immunoSEQ multiplex PCR was the method, and the copy in TCRdb shows in-frame clones only, minus some. The V and J calls and clone size were taken over from that table, and D and trimming were inferred from the DNA. The sample contains fewer than 200,000 clones, roughly 78% of which appear only once. Germline assignment: CDR1 SGHRS and CDR2 YFSETQ. This CDR3 is 16 amino acids long. Unmatched junction bases numbered 5, after V lost 4 bases and J lost 0 bases. This chain joins TRBV5-1 and TRBJ2-3, with 10 positions matching TRBD2. The receptor was derived from a man between 65 and 85 years old with active or convalescent COVID-19. Sequences were obtained from peripheral blood. Here the CDR3 DNA reads TGCGCCAGCAGCAAGACTAGCGGGCCTAGCACAGATACGCAGTATTTT. It yields the protein CASSKTSGPSTDTQYF.